The source of this T cell receptor (beta chain) is a study of regulatory T cells in long-lasting Graves disease. Time point denoted: newly diagnosed GD, antithyroid drugs for less than 3 months. TCR sequences were obtained from RNA taken from PBMCs. Those enrolled as patients came out of an endocrinology department in Xi'an, China. CDR3 size: 11 residues. V was pared by 3 bases and J by 10 bases, with 7 bases between. Germline lookup yields CDR1 LGHDT and CDR2 YNNKEL (reference sequence). Investigators prepared the TCR beta libraries by applying iRepertoire HTBI primers and Arm-PCR of CDR3 regions. The authors' processing: Across the samples, identification revealed fewer than 75 TRBV and about 15 TRBJ segments. TCRdb passed the multiplex PCR reads through MiXCR, listing each CDR3 protein once. These V and J calls originate from TCRdb's pipeline instead of the authors' own analysis. The sample lists approximately 360,000 distinct CDR3 sequences, about 11% occurring once.

At least ten counts were recorded for this clonotype. What it binds is not known. Study-level points and caveats: Among the persistent patients, 2,500 to 3,000 public clonotypes were shared, more than the approximately 970 shared among new patients.

The data also belong to a second study, concerning T cells in Graves' hyperthyroidism and ophthalmopathy. Per that study: Exclusions: uncontrolled infection, other autoimmune disease, pregnancy, lactation.

The J gene is TRBJ2-1, the V gene TRBV3-1; the D is unclear. Sequencing was performed on peripheral blood mononuclear cells (PBMCs), taken at new diagnosis, from a patient treated with antithyroid drugs. The origin of this receptor is a young woman with Graves disease. The CDR3 loop reads CASSHRGEQFF. In DNA, the CDR3 is TGTGCCAGCAGCCACCGTGGGGAGCAGTTCTTC.